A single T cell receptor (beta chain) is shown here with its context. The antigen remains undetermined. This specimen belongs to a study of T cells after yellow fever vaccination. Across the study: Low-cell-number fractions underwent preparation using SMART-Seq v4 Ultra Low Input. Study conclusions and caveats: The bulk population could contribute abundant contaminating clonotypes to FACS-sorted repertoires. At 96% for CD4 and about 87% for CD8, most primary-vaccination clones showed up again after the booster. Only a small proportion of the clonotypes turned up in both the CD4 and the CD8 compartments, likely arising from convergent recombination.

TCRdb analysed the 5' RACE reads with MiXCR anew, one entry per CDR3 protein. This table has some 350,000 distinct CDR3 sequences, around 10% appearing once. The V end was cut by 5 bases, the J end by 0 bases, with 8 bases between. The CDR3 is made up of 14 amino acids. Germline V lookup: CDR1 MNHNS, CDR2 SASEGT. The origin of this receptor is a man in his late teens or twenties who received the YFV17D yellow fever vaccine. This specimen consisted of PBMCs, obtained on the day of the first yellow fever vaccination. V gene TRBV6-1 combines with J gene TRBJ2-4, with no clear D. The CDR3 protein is CASSLQIAKNIQYF. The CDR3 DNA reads TGTGCCAGCAGTCTCCAGATAGCCAAAAACATTCAGTACTTC.